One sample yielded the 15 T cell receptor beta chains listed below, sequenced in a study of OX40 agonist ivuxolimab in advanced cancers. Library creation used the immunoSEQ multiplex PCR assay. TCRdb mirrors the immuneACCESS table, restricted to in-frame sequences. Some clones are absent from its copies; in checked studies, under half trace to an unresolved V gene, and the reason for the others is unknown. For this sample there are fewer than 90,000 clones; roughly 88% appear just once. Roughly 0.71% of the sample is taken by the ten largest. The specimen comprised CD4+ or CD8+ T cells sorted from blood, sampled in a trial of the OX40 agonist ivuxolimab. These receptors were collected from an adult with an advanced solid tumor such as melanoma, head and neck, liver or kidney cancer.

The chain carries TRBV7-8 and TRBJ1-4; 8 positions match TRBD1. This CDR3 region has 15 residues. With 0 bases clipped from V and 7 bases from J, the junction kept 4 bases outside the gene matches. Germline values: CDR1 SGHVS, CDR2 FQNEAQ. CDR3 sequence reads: CASSLAGQGAEKLFF. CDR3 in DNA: TGTGCCAGCAGCTTAGCAGGACAGGGAGCTGAAAAACTGTTTTTT.

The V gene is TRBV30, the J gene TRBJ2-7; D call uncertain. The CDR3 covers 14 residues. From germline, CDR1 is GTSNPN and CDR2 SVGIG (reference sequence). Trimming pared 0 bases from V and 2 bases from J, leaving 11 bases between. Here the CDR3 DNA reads TGTGCCTGGAGTGTAGCAGGTCTTACCTACGAGCAGTACTTC. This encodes CAWSVAGLTYEQYF.

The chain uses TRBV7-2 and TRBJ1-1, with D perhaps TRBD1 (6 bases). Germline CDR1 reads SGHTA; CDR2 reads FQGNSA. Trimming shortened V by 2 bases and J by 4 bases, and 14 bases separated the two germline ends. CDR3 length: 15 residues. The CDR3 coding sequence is TGTGCCAGCAGCTTAAACCCAGGGGCGCGCACTGAAGCTTTCTTT. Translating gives CASSLNPGARTEAFF.

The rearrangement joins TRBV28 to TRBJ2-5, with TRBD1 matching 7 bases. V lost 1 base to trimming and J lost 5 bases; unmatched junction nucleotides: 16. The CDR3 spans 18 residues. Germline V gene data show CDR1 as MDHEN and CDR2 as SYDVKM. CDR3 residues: CASSLYHQSYARGETQYF. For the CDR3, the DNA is TGTGCCAGCAGTTTATACCATCAGAGCTACGCCAGGGGGGAGACCCAGTACTTC.

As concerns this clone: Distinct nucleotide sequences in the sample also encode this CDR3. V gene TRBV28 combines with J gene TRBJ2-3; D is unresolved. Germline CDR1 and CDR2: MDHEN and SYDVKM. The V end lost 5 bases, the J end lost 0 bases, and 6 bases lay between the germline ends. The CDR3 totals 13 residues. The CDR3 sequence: CASSPPSTDTQYF. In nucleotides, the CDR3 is TGTGCCAGCAGTCCCCCTAGCACAGATACGCAGTATTTT.

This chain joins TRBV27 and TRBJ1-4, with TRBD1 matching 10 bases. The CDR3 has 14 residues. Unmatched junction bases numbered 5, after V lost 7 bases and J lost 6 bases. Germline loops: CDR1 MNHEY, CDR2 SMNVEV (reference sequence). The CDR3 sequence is CASKGQGVDEKLFF. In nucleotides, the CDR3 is TGTGCCAGCAAAGGACAGGGGGTGGATGAAAAACTGTTTTTT.

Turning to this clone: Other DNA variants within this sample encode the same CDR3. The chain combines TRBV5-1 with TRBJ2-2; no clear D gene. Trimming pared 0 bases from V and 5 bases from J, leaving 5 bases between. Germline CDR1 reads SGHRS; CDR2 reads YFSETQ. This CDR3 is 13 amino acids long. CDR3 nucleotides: TGCGCCAGCAGCTTGGGGCTTACCGGGGAGCTGTTTTTT. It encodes CASSLGLTGELFF.

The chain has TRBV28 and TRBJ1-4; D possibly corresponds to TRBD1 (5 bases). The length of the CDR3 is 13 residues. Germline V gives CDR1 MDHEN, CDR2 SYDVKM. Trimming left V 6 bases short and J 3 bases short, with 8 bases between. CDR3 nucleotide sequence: TGTGCCAGCAGGAGACAGTCTAATGAAAAACTGTTTTTT. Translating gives CASRRQSNEKLFF.

As DNA, the CDR3 is TGCGCCAGCAGCTTGTTTTTAGCGGGAGTCGAGCAGTACTTC. Protein sequence: CASSLFLAGVEQYF. The chain has TRBV5-1 and TRBJ2-7, with 9 bases matching TRBD2. This CDR3 spans 14 amino acids. Germline lookup yields CDR1 SGHRS and CDR2 YFSETQ. The V gene end was trimmed by 1 base and the J gene end by 6 bases; junction bases not matched to a gene: 5.

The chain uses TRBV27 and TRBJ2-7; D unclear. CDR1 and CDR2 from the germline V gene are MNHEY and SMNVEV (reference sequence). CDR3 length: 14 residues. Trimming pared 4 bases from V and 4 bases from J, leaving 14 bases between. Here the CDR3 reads CASSYSVPIYEQYF. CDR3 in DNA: TGTGCCAGCAGTTATTCGGTCCCGATTTACGAGCAGTACTTC.

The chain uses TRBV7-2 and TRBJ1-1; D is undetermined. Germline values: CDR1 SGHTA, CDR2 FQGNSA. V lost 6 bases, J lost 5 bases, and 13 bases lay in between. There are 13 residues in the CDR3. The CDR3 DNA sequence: TGTGCCAGCAGGAGGGTCCTGGGAACTGAAGCTTTCTTT. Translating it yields CASRRVLGTEAFF.

The CDR3 region is CASSVDSDAYNEQFF. CDR3 DNA: TGTGCCAGCAGCGTAGACAGCGACGCCTACAATGAGCAGTTCTTC. The J gene is TRBJ2-1, the V gene TRBV9, with unresolved D. Germline lookup yields CDR1 SGDLS and CDR2 YYNGEE. This CDR3 contains 15 residues. V was shortened by 0 bases and J by 2 bases, with 9 bases between the two germline ends.

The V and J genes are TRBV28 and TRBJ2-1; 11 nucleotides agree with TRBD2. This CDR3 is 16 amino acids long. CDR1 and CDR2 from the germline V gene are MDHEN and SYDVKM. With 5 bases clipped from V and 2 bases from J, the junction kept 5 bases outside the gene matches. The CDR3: CASSPASGGTYNEQFF. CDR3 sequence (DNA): TGTGCCAGCAGTCCGGCTAGCGGGGGGACCTACAATGAGCAGTTCTTC.

CDR3 region: CASSPSGTPRDEQYF. The CDR3 DNA reads TGTGCCAGCAGCCCTTCCGGGACACCTCGGGACGAGCAGTACTTC. The chain has TRBV7-3 and TRBJ2-7; weak D call: TRBD1 (6 bases). Germline values: CDR1 SGHTA, CDR2 FQGTGA. Trimming shortened V by 5 bases and J by 5 bases, and 19 bases separated the two germline ends. This CDR3 is 15 amino acids long.

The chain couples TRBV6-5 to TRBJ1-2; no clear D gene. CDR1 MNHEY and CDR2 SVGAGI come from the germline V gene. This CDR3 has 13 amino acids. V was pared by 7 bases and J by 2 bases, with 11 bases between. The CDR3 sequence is CASTEGINYGYTF. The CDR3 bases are TGTGCCAGCACTGAAGGGATCAACTATGGCTACACCTTC.